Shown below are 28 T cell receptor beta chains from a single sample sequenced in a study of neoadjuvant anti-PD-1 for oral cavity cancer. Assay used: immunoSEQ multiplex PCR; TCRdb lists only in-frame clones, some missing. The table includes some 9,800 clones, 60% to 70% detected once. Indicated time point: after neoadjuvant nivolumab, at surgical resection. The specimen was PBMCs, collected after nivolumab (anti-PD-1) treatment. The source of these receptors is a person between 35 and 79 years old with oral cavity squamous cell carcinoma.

DNA of the CDR3: TGTGCCACCAGCAGAGATGGAGGACTAGCGGGGGACCGCACAGATACGCAGTATTTT. This gives the protein CATSRDGGLAGDRTDTQYF. V is TRBV15 and J is TRBJ2-3; 13 bases agree with TRBD2. The CDR3 spans 19 residues. V lost 0 bases, J lost 1 base, and 7 bases stayed unmatched. The germline V gene encodes CDR1 LNHNV and CDR2 YYDKDF (reference sequence).

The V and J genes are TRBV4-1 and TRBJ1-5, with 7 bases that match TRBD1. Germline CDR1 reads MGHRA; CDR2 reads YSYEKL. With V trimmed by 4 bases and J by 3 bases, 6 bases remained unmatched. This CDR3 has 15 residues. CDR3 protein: CASSPGQFINQPQHF. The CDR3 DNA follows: TGCGCCAGCAGCCCGGGACAGTTTATCAATCAGCCCCAGCATTTT.

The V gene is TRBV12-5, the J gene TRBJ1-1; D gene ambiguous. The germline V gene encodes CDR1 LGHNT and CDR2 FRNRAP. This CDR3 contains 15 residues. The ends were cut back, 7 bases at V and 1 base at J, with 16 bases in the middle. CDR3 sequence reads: CASASPRGRNTEAFF. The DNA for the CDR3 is TGTGCTAGTGCTTCTCCCCGGGGAAGGAACACTGAAGCTTTCTTT.

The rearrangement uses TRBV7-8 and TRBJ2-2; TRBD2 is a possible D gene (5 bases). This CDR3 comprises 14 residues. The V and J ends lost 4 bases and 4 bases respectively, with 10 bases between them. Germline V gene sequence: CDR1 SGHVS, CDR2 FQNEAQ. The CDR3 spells CASSSFRGTGELFF. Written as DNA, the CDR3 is TGTGCCAGCAGCTCTTTTCGGGGCACCGGGGAGCTGTTTTTT.

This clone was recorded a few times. The DNA of the CDR3 is TGTGCCAGCAGCTTAGCCCCTGATTGGGGCACTGGCTACACCTTC. Translating gives CASSLAPDWGTGYTF. The rearrangement links TRBV7-9 to TRBJ1-2, with a weak D call TRBD1 (5 bases). This CDR3 is built from 15 residues. V lost 0 bases, J lost 7 bases, and 15 bases lay in between. CDR1 and CDR2 from the germline V gene are SEHNR and FQNEAQ (reference sequence). The variable domain in full, completed from reference TRBV7-9 and TRBJ1-2, reads DTGVSQNPRHKITKRGQNVTFRCDPISEHNRLYWYRQTLGQGPEFLTYFQNEAQLEKSRLLSDRFSAERPKGSFSTLEIQRTEQGDSAMYLCASSLAPDWGTGYTFGSGTRLTVV.

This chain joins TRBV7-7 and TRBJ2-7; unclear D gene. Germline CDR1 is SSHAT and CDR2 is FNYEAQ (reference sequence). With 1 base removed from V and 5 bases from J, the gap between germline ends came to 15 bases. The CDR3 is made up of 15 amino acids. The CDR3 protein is CASSLGDKGIHEQYF. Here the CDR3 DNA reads TGTGCCAGCAGCTTAGGGGATAAGGGTATCCACGAGCAGTACTTC.

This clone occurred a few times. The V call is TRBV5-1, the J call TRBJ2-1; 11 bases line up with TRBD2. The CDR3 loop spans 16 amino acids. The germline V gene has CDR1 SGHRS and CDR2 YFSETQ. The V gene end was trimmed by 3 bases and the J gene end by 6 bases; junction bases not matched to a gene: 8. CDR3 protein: CASSSLLAGASNEQFF. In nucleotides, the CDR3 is TGCGCCAGCAGCTCTTTACTAGCGGGAGCCTCCAATGAGCAGTTCTTC.

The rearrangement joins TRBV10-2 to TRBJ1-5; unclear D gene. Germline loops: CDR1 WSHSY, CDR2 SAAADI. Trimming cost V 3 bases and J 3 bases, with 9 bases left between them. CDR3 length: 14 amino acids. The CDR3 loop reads CASSDTGPNQPQHF. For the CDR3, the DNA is TGCGCCAGCAGTGATACCGGGCCCAATCAGCCCCAGCATTTT.

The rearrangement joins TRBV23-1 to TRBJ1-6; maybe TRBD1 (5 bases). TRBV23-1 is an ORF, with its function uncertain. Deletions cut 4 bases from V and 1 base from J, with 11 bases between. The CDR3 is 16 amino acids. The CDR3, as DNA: TGCGCCAGCAGTCCGGTCAGGGAGTCCTATAATTCACCCCTCCACTTT. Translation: CASSPVRESYNSPLHF.

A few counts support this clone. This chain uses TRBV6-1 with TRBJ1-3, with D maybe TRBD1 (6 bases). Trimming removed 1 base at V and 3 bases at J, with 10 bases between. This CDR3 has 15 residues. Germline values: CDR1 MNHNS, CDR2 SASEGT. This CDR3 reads CASSEGGPSGNTIYF. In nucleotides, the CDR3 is TGTGCCAGCAGTGAAGGGGGGCCCAGTGGAAACACCATATATTTT.

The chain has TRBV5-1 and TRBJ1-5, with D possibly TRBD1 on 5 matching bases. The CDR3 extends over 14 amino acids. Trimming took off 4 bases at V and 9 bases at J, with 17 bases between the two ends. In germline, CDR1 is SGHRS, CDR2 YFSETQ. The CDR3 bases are TGCGCCAGCAGCCCCTGGGGGGGAGAGGGGCCCCAGCATTTT. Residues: CASSPWGGEGPQHF.

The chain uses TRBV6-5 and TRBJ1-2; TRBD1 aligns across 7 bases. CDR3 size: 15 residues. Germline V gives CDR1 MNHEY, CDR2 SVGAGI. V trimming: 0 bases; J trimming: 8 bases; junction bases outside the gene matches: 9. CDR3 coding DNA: TGTGCCAGCAGTTACTCGAGGGGACAGCTTAGCGGCTACACCTTC. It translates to CASSYSRGQLSGYTF.

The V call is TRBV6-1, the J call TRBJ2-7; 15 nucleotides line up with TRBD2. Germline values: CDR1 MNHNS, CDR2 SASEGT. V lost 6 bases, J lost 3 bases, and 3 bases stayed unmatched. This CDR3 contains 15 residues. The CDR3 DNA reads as TGTGCCAGCAGGGGGACTAGCGGGGGGCTCTACGAGCAGTACTTC. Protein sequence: CASRGTSGGLYEQYF.

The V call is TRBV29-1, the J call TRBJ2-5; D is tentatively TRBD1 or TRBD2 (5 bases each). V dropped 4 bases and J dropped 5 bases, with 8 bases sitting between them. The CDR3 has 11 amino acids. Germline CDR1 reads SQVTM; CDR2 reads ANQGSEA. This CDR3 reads CSVVGVETQYF. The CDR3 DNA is TGCAGCGTTGTGGGGGTTGAGACCCAGTACTTC. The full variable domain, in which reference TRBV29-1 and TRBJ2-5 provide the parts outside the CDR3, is SAVISQKPSRDICQRGTSLTIQCQVDSQVTMMFWYRQQPGQSLTLIATANQGSEATYESGFVIDKFPISRPNLTFSTLTVSNMSPEDSSIYLCSVVGVETQYFGPGTRLLVL.

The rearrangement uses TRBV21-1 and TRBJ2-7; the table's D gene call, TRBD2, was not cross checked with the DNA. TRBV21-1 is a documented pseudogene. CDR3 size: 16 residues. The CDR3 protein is CASSGPTRTFSYEQYF. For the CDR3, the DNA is TGTGCCAGCAGCGGCCCTACTAGGACCTTCTCCTACGAGCAGTACTTC.

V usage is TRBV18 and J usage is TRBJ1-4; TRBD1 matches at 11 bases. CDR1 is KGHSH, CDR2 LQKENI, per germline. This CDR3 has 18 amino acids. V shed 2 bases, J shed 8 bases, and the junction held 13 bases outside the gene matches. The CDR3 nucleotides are TGTGCCAGCTCACCAGGGGACAGGGGGTCGTCGGTCAGGGAAAAACTGTTTTTT. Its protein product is CASSPGDRGSSVREKLFF.

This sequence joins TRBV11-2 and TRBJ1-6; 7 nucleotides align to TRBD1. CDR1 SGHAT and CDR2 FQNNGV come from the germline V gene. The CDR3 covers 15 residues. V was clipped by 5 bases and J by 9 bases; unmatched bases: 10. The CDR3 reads CASSLSGTVSSPLHF. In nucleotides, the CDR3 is TGTGCCAGCAGCCTTTCGGGGACAGTCAGTTCACCCCTCCACTTT.

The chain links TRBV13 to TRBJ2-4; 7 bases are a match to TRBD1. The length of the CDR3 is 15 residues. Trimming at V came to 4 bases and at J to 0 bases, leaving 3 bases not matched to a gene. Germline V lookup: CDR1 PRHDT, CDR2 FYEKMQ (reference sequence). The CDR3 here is CASSWGQLAKNIQYF. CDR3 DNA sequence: TGTGCCAGCAGCTGGGGACAGCTAGCCAAAAACATTCAGTACTTC.

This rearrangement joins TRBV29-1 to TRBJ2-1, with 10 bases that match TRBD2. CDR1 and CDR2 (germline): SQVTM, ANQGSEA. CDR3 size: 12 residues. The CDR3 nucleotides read TGCACCGGGACTAGCGACAACAATGAGCAGTTCTTC. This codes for CTGTSDNNEQFF.

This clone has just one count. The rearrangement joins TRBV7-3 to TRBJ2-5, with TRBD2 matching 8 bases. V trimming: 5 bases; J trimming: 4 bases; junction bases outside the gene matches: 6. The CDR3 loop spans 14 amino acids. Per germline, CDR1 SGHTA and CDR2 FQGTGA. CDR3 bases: TGTGCCAGCAGCCCTGGGGGACTAGGAGAGACCCAGTACTTC. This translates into CASSPGGLGETQYF. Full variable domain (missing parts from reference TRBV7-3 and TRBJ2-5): GAGVSQTPSNKVTEKGKYVELRCDPISGHTALYWYRQSLGQGPEFLIYFQGTGAADDSGLPNDRFFAVRPEGSVSTLKIQRTERGDSAVYLCASSPGGLGETQYFGPGTRLLVL.

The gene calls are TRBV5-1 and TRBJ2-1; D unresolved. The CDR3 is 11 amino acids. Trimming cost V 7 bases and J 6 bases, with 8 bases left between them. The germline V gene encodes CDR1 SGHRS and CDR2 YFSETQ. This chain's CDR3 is CASANSNEQFF. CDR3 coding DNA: TGCGCCAGCGCCAATTCCAATGAGCAGTTCTTC.

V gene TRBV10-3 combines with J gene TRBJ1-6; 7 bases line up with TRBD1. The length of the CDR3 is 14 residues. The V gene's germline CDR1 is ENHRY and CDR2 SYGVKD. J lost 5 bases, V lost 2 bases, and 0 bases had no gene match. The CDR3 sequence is CAISEGQDNSPLHF. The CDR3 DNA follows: TGTGCCATCAGTGAGGGACAGGATAATTCACCCCTCCACTTT.

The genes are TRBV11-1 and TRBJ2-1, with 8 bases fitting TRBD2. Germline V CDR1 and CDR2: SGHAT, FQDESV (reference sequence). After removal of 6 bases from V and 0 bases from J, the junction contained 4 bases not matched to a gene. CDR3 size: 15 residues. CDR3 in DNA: TGTGCCAGCAGTCCTAGCGGGCGCTCCTACAATGAGCAGTTCTTC. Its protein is CASSPSGRSYNEQFF.

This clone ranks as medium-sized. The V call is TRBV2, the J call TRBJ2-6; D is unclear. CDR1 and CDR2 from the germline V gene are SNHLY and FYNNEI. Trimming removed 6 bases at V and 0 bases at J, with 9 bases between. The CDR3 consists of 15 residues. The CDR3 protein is CASRESGSGANVLTF. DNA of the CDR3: TGTGCCAGCAGGGAGTCGGGCTCTGGGGCCAACGTCCTGACTTTC.

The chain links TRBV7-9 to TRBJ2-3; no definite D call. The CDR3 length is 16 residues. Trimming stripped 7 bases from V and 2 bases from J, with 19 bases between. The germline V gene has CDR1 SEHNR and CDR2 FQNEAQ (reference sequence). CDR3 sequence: CASTSGASLATDTQYF. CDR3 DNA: TGTGCCAGCACCTCCGGCGCATCGCTGGCCACAGATACGCAGTATTTT. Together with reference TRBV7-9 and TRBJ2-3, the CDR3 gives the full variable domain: DTGVSQNPRHKITKRGQNVTFRCDPISEHNRLYWYRQTLGQGPEFLTYFQNEAQLEKSRLLSDRFSAERPKGSFSTLEIQRTEQGDSAMYLCASTSGASLATDTQYFGPGTRLTVL.

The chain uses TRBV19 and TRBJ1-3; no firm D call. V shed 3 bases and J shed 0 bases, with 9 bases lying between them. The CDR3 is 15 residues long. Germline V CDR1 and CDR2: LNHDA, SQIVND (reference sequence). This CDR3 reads CASSIGLSSGNTIYF. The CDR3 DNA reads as TGTGCCAGTAGTATTGGGTTGAGCTCTGGAAACACCATATATTTT.

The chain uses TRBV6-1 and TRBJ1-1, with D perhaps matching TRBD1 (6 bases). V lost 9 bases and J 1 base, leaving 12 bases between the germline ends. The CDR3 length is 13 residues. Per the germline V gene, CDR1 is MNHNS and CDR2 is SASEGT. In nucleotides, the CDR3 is TGTGCCAGTTCACGGGACAAGAACACTGAAGCTTTCTTT. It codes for CASSRDKNTEAFF.

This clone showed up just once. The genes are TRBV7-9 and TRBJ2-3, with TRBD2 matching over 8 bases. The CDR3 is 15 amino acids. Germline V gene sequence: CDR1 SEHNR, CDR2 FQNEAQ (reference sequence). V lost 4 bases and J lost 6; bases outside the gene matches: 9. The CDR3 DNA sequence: TGTGCCAGCAGCTCAGGGACTAGTCAAGCGGATACGCAGTATTTT. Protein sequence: CASSSGTSQADTQYF.